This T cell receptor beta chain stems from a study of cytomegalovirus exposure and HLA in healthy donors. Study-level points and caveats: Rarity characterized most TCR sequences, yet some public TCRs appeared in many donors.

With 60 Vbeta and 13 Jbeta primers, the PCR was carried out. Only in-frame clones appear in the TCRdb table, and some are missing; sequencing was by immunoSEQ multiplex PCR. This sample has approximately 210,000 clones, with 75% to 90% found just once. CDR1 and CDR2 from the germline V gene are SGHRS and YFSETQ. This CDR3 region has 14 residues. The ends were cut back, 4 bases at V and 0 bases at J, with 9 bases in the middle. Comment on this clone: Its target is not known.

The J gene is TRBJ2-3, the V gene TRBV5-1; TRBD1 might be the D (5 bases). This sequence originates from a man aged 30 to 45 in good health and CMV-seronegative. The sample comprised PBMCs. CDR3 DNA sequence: TGCGCCAGCAGCCCACAGGTTAGCACAGATACGCAGTATTTT. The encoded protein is CASSPQVSTDTQYF.